This T cell receptor beta chain was captured by sequencing in a study of tumor-infiltrating lymphocytes in primary liver carcinoma. About the research overall: Tumors, staged T1-T3 N0M0, spanned roughly 4 to 11 cm. Roughly 3.65 to 7.13 million productive TCRbeta reads came from each sample, comparable across tissue types. Study-level findings and limits: Unsorted bulk processing meant the study did not compare CD4+ and CD8+ repertoires. Tumor-adjacent and tumor-blood pairs shared less of their repertoires than tumor region pairs shared.

With a constant-region primer, TCR beta cDNA was made from approximately 500 ng of total RNA. ARM-PCR, slightly modified, supplied the TCR beta libraries through three nested multiplex PCR rounds. The two initial PCR rounds, roughly 10 cycles each, used TRBV1-TRBV30 forward and C-beta reverse primers. In TCRdb, the multiplex PCR reads were re-called with MiXCR into one record per CDR3 protein. The table records some 320,000 distinct CDR3 sequences, 65% of them present only once. The source of the blood RNA was unsorted whole blood, and germline DNA was extracted as well. Germline assignment: CDR1 MNHNS and CDR2 SASEGT. This CDR3 region has 12 residues. Trimming took 6 bases from V and 11 from J, leaving 17 bases between them. This clonotype was recorded at least ten times. Its antigen is still unknown.

The TCR sequence derives from a man aged 35 to 55 with primary liver carcinoma and hepatitis B virus infection. The chain combines TRBV6-1 with TRBJ2-7, with a tentative D call TRBD2 (5 bases). Sequenced sample: peripheral blood. In DNA, the CDR3 is TGTGCCAGCAGCCCTAGAGGGATGTCGGAGTACTTC. Translation gives CASSPRGMSEYF.